The 2 T cell receptor beta chains reported below all come from one sample, sequenced in a study of CD8+ T cells in alopecia areata. The treatment here: oral pan-JAK inhibitor, 5-10 mg twice daily. Once RNA had been extracted, it was reverse transcribed into cDNA to act as the sequencing template. This table comes from immunoSEQ multiplex PCR, and its TCRdb copy is limited to in-frame clones, with some not included. The repertoire holds 93,000 or so clones, with more than 75% as singletons. The sequences come from CD8+ T cells sorted from blood, collected around week 31, from a patient treated with tofacitinib. These receptors were obtained from a human donor with alopecia areata.

This clone was recorded once. V is TRBV4-2 and J is TRBJ2-7; possible D gene TRBD2, 6 bases. The germline gives CDR1 LGHNA, CDR2 YNFKEQ. Trimming pared 0 bases from V and 7 bases from J, leaving 13 bases between. The CDR3 consists of 14 residues. The CDR3 protein is CASSQDRLEGEQYF. For the CDR3, the DNA is TGTGCCAGCAGCCAAGATAGACTAGAAGGGGAGCAGTACTTC.

This sequence joins TRBV7-8 and TRBJ2-5, with 7 bases aligning to TRBD1. With V trimmed by 5 bases and J by 5 bases, 8 bases remained unmatched. CDR1 is SGHVS and CDR2 is FQNEAQ in the germline V gene. This CDR3 region has 14 residues. The CDR3 loop is CASSHKQGLETQYF. The CDR3 nucleotides are TGTGCCAGCAGCCATAAACAGGGGTTGGAGACCCAGTACTTC.